The T cell receptor (beta chain) described here comes from a study of blood T cell repertoires in COVID-19. Whole-study context: From T cells, B-cell-depleted T cells, or PBMCs came the material, which was cDNA or gDNA.

Germline CDR1 and CDR2: SGDLS and YYNGEE. The trim removed 0 bases at V and 4 bases at J, leaving 10 bases unmatched. The CDR3 has 17 residues. Produced via immunoSEQ multiplex PCR; TCRdb's table is partial and in-frame only. This sample yields 200,000 to 300,000 clones, of which 88% are seen a single time; approximately 4.3% belongs to the top ten. This TCR derives from a man in his 60s who had recovered from COVID-19. Sequencing input: peripheral blood. The V gene is TRBV9, the J gene TRBJ2-5, with 9 bases identical to TRBD2. CDR3: CASSVDPAGGQRETQYF. The CDR3 DNA is TGTGCCAGCAGCGTAGACCCCGCGGGGGGGCAGCGAGAGACCCAGTACTTC. The full variable domain, completed using reference TRBV9 and TRBJ2-5, is DSGVTQTPKHLITATGQRVTLRCSPRSGDLSVYWYQQSLDQGLQFLIQYYNGEERAKGNILERFSAQQFPDLHSELNLSSLELGDSALYFCASSVDPAGGQRETQYFGPGTRLLVL.